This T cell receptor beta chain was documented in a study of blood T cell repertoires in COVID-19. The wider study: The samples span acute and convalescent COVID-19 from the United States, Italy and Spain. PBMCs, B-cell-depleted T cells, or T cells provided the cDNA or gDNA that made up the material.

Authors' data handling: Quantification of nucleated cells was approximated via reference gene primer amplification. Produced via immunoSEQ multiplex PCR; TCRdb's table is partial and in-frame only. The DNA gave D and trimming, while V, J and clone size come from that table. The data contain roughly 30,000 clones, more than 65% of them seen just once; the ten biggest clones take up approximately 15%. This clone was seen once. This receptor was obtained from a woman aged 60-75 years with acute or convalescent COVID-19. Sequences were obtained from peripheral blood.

CDR3 DNA sequence: TGTGCCAGCAGCTTGGTTTTAGCGGGGGGCTCCGAGCAGTACTTC. The encoded protein is CASSLVLAGGSEQYF. The chain recombines TRBV5-5 with TRBJ2-7; 10 bases match TRBD2. The germline CDR1 and CDR2 sequences are SGHKS and YYEKEE (reference sequence). There are 15 residues in the CDR3. V lost 0 bases to trimming and J lost 6 bases; unmatched junction nucleotides: 6.